The 26 T cell receptor beta chains below come from one sample, sequenced in a study of early T cells in non-severe SARS-CoV-2 infection. A single record per CDR3 protein comes from TCRdb applying MiXCR to the 5' RACE reads. The table lists 65,000 to 85,000 distinct CDR3 sequences, about a sixth of them singletons. Sequenced: whole blood. The origin of the receptors is an adult who was a healthcare worker with PCR-confirmed SARS-CoV-2 infection or an uninfected control (not recorded which).

This clonotype was counted a few times. The chain uses TRBV6-2 or TRBV6-3 and TRBJ2-3, with a possible D match to TRBD2 (5 bases). CDR3 length equals 16 residues. Per the germline V gene, CDR1 is MNHEY and CDR2 is SVGEGT. V lost 0 bases and J lost 5, with 15 bases in between. The CDR3 is CASSYSFRRGKDTQYF. The CDR3 bases are TGTGCCAGCAGTTACTCGTTTAGACGGGGTAAAGATACGCAGTATTTT.

The chain carries TRBV3-1 and TRBJ1-5, with D possibly TRBD1 on 6 matching bases. The CDR3 covers 13 residues. Looked up from germline, CDR1 is LGHDT and CDR2 is YNNKEL (reference sequence). V lost 3 bases, J lost 7 bases, and 10 bases lay in between. The DNA for the CDR3 is TGTGCCAGCAGCCAGAAGGACAGCCAGCCCCAGCATTTT. The encoded protein is CASSQKDSQPQHF.

This clonotype was found many times. The chain employs TRBV29-1 and TRBJ1-2, with D hard to call. V was cut by 5 bases and J by 3 bases, with 10 bases left in between. The CDR3 consists of 12 residues. Germline V gene data show CDR1 as SQVTM and CDR2 as ANQGSEA. CDR3: CSVRTVDYGYTF. DNA of the CDR3: TGCAGCGTTAGGACGGTCGACTATGGCTACACCTTC.

The chain uses TRBV20-1 and TRBJ1-4, with no clear D. The V gene's germline CDR1 is DFQATT and CDR2 SNEGSKA (reference sequence). There are 15 residues in the CDR3. The V and J ends lost 1 base and 3 bases respectively, with 12 bases between them. CDR3 region: CSARVAAMANEKLFF. CDR3 bases: TGCAGTGCTAGAGTGGCGGCGATGGCTAATGAAAAACTGTTTTTT.

V usage is TRBV20-1 and J usage is TRBJ1-2, with unresolved D. This CDR3 region has 14 residues. Trimming left V 0 bases short and J 4 bases short, with 12 bases between. CDR1 is DFQATT and CDR2 is SNEGSKA in the germline V gene (reference sequence). Written as DNA, the CDR3 is TGCAGTGCTAGAGATAGGAGCAGGTCCTATGGCTACACCTTC. Translated: CSARDRSRSYGYTF.

This chain links TRBV5-1 with TRBJ2-5; tentatively, D is TRBD2 (6 bases). The V gene's germline CDR1 is SGHRS and CDR2 YFSETQ. V dropped 4 bases and J dropped 1 base, with 11 bases sitting between them. The CDR3 is 14 amino acids. The chain's CDR3 is CASSPGDLQETQYF. DNA for the CDR3: TGCGCCAGCAGCCCGGGGGACCTCCAAGAGACCCAGTACTTC.

This clonotype has just a few counts. This chain connects TRBV4-1 to TRBJ2-1; D may be TRBD2 (5 bases). Per the germline V gene, CDR1 is MGHRA and CDR2 is YSYEKL. V lost 1 base and J lost 9, with 7 bases in between. This CDR3 spans 12 amino acids. The CDR3 here is CASSQGGIEQFF. The CDR3 DNA is TGCGCCAGCAGCCAAGGAGGGATTGAGCAGTTCTTC.

This clonotype was found many times. In nucleotides, the CDR3 is TGTGCCAGCAGCTCCCCCTCGGGAGGGGAGTTGTACTACAATGAGCAGTTCTTC. It is translated as CASSSPSGGELYYNEQFF. The V call is TRBV7-2, the J call TRBJ2-1; 8 nucleotides match TRBD2. The CDR3 has 18 residues. The V segment lost 4 bases and the J segment 3 bases; nucleotides outside the gene matches: 14. Germline V gives CDR1 SGHTA, CDR2 FQGNSA.

This clonotype occurred once. One end of the junction is discordant with germline, which a read error may explain. The rearrangement joins TRBV20-1 to TRBJ1-3; D ambiguous. The CDR3 consists of 14 residues. Germline V lookup: CDR1 DFQATT, CDR2 SNEGSKA (reference sequence). CDR3 DNA sequence: TGCAGTGCTGCCGGGCCCAGCTCTGAAAACACCATGTATTTT. The encoded protein is CSAAGPSSENTMYF.

V and J are TRBV11-3 and TRBJ1-1; 8 nucleotides align to TRBD1. Losses at the gene ends were 5 bases for V and 3 bases for J; bases not matched to a gene: 8. CDR1 is SGHNT and CDR2 is YENEEA in the germline V gene. The CDR3 has 15 residues. The CDR3, as DNA: TGTGCCAGCAGCACGCCGGGACAGGTGTACACTGAAGCTTTCTTT. It codes for CASSTPGQVYTEAFF.

This clonotype was seen many times. V and J are TRBV10-3 and TRBJ1-1, with 9 bases aligning to TRBD1. This CDR3 has 12 amino acids. From germline, CDR1 is ENHRY and CDR2 SYGVKD. J gave up 5 bases and V 8 bases, and 3 bases lay outside the gene matches. CDR3 coding DNA: TGTGCCATCGGCGACAGGGGGACTGAAGCTTTCTTT. Translation: CAIGDRGTEAFF.

This clonotype was picked up a small number of times. This chain connects TRBV29-1 to TRBJ1-1, with a weak D call TRBD1 (6 bases). This CDR3 is built from 14 residues. V was pared by 6 bases and J by 5 bases, with 19 bases between. Per the germline V gene, CDR1 is SQVTM and CDR2 is ANQGSEA. CDR3 bases: TGCAGCGTGCGAAACAGGGCCAGGGAAACTGAAGCTTTCTTT. It translates to CSVRNRARETEAFF.

The chain employs TRBV2 and TRBJ2-1; the match to TRBD2 covers 7 bases. The CDR3 has 15 amino acids. V lost 8 bases and J lost 0; bases outside the gene matches: 7. CDR1 and CDR2 from the germline V gene are SNHLY and FYNNEI. The CDR3 sequence is CASGREGSSYNEQFF. As DNA, the CDR3 is TGTGCCAGCGGGAGGGAGGGAAGCTCCTACAATGAGCAGTTCTTC.

The DNA of the CDR3 is TGCAGTGCTAGAGATGTTAGCGGTAGCTCCTACGAGCAGTACTTC. Translating it yields CSARDVSGSSYEQYF. The V and J genes are TRBV20-1 and TRBJ2-7, with D tentatively TRBD2 (6 bases). The CDR3 loop spans 15 amino acids. Germline CDR1 is DFQATT and CDR2 is SNEGSKA (reference sequence). The V end lost 0 bases, the J end lost 0 bases, and 12 bases lay between the germline ends.

This clonotype was observed a handful of times. The chain joins TRBV7-9 to TRBJ1-2, with 7 positions matching TRBD1. The CDR3 loop spans 15 amino acids. J lost 3 bases, V lost 0 bases, and 4 bases had no gene match. Germline V gene sequence: CDR1 SEHNR, CDR2 FQNEAQ (reference sequence). The DNA for the CDR3 is TGTGCCAGCAGCTTAGCGGGGACAGATGACTATGGCTACACCTTC. Translating it yields CASSLAGTDDYGYTF.

This clonotype has ten or more counts. The chain employs TRBV27 and TRBJ2-3, with 7 bases fitting TRBD1. The CDR3 runs to 15 residues. Trimming took 6 bases from V and 0 from J; bases not matched to a gene: 6. Germline V CDR1 and CDR2: MNHEY, SMNVEV (reference sequence). The CDR3 nucleotides read TGTGCCAGCAGAAACAGGGGCCACAGCACAGATACGCAGTATTTT. Translated, it gives CASRNRGHSTDTQYF.

This clonotype has just a few counts. The chain carries TRBV6-2 or TRBV6-3 and TRBJ2-3; D is unresolved. V dropped 5 bases and J dropped 6 bases, with 6 bases sitting between them. Germline V gene sequence: CDR1 MNHEY, CDR2 SVGEGT. This CDR3 is 11 amino acids long. The CDR3, as DNA: TGTGCCAGCAGTCCGCGGGATACGCAGTATTTT. Translating it yields CASSPRDTQYF.

The genes are TRBV5-1 and TRBJ1-5; D perhaps matches TRBD1 (6 bases). Germline lookup yields CDR1 SGHRS and CDR2 YFSETQ. V gave up 3 bases and J gave up 5 bases, with 15 bases separating them. This CDR3 is built from 15 residues. The CDR3 loop is CASSYTDSSDQPQHF. The CDR3 DNA reads as TGCGCCAGCAGCTACACGGACAGTTCCGATCAGCCCCAGCATTTT.

At least ten counts were recorded for this clonotype. This sequence joins TRBV5-1 and TRBJ2-1; D uncertain. The V and J ends lost 3 bases and 0 bases respectively, with 10 bases between them. CDR3 length equals 15 residues. Germline CDR1 reads SGHRS; CDR2 reads YFSETQ. The CDR3 bases are TGCGCCAGCAGCTATCAAGAGAGCTCCTACAATGAGCAGTTCTTC. Its translation: CASSYQESSYNEQFF.

This chain connects TRBV7-2 to TRBJ1-5; TRBD1 might be the D (6 bases). This CDR3 is built from 17 residues. V was shortened by 1 base and J by 0 bases, with 13 bases between the two germline ends. The germline V gene encodes CDR1 SGHTA and CDR2 FQGNSA. The DNA of the CDR3 is TGTGCCAGCAGCTTAGAAATTCAGGGGTCTAGCAATCAGCCCCAGCATTTT. Protein: CASSLEIQGSSNQPQHF.

This clonotype has at least ten counts. V gene TRBV7-2 combines with J gene TRBJ1-1; TRBD1 might be the D (5 bases). The CDR3 runs 15 residues. Trimming removed 1 base from V and 1 base from J, with 10 bases in between. Germline lookup yields CDR1 SGHTA and CDR2 FQGNSA. Written as DNA, the CDR3 is TGTGCCAGCAGCTTAGTCCCCACAGGGAACACTGAAGCTTTCTTT. Translated: CASSLVPTGNTEAFF.

The chain combines TRBV19 with TRBJ1-2; 7 bases are a match to TRBD1. J lost 2 bases, V lost 7 bases, and 10 bases had no gene match. The CDR3 covers 15 residues. CDR1 is LNHDA and CDR2 is SQIVND in the germline V gene (reference sequence). The CDR3 bases are TGTGCCAGTACGAAAAATCGGGACAGCAACTATGGCTACACCTTC. As protein: CASTKNRDSNYGYTF.

This clonotype showed up many times. The chain couples TRBV6-1 to TRBJ2-1, with TRBD2 identical over 11 bases. Germline CDR1 MNHNS, CDR2 SASEGT. V shed 1 base and J 5 bases; nucleotides not matched to a gene: 4. The length of the CDR3 is 16 residues. The CDR3 region is CASSEGLAGGNNEQFF. The CDR3 nucleotides read TGTGCCAGCAGTGAAGGCCTAGCGGGAGGCAACAATGAGCAGTTCTTC.

This chain uses TRBV29-1 with TRBJ2-4; weak D call: TRBD1 (5 bases). The CDR3 sequence is 14 residues long. Germline CDR1 is SQVTM and CDR2 is ANQGSEA. V lost 5 bases and J 0 bases, leaving 11 bases between the germline ends. The CDR3, as DNA: TGCAGCGTTACGGAAAGGGGAGCCAAAAACATTCAGTACTTC. This gives the protein CSVTERGAKNIQYF.

V is TRBV7-8 and J is TRBJ1-4; possible D gene TRBD1, 5 bases. Trimming removed 6 bases at V and 1 base at J, with 9 bases between. The CDR3 has 14 residues. Germline V gives CDR1 SGHVS, CDR2 FQNEAQ. The CDR3 protein is CASRKTETNEKLFF. CDR3 DNA: TGTGCCAGCAGAAAGACAGAAACTAATGAAAAACTGTTTTTT.

In its sample, this clonotype was seen a few times. The chain has TRBV5-1 and TRBJ2-3, with TRBD1 matching over 8 bases. Germline CDR1 reads SGHRS; CDR2 reads YFSETQ. V lost 3 bases to trimming and J lost 2 bases; unmatched junction nucleotides: 8. This CDR3 has 16 amino acids. The CDR3 protein is CASSSDPGQDTDTQYF. The CDR3 DNA reads TGCGCCAGCAGCTCCGATCCGGGACAGGACACAGATACGCAGTATTTT.